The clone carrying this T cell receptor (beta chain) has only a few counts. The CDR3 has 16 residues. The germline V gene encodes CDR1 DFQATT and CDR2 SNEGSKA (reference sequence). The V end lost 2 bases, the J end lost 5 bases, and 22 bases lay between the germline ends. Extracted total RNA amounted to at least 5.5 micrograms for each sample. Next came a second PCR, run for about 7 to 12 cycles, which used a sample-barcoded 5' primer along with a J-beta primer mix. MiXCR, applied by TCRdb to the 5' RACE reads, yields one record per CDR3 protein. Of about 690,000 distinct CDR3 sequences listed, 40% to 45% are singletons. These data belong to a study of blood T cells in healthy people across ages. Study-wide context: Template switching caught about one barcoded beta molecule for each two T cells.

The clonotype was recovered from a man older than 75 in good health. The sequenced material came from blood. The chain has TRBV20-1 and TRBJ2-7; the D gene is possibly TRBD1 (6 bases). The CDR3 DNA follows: TGCAGTGCTAGACAGGGGAGTATTCCGAACAGGGACGAGCAGTACTTC. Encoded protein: CSARQGSIPNRDEQYF.